This T cell receptor (beta chain) was recovered during a study of monozygotic twins with inflammatory bowel disease. TCRdb reprocessed the 5' RACE reads and keeps a single row for each CDR3 protein, giving no DNA. This sample contains some 100,000 distinct CDR3 sequences. This CDR3 has 14 amino acids. Looked up from germline, CDR1 is DFQATT and CDR2 is SNEGSKA (reference sequence). The sample comprised blood. The chain joins TRBV20-1 to TRBJ1-6; there is no DNA to check the TCRdb D call of TRBD1. This clonotype originated in a human donor with ulcerative colitis or Crohn's disease, or a healthy co-twin of an affected twin (not recorded which). The CDR3 sequence is CSAIGQRYNSPLHF.